This T cell receptor beta chain was observed in a study of T cell responses to AZD1222 COVID-19 vaccine. A word on this clone: The antigen is unknown.

Here immunoSEQ multiplex PCR was the method, and the copy in TCRdb shows in-frame clones only, minus some. The sample has about 270,000 clones; 85% to 95% are singletons. Points from the study as a whole: The CD4 TCRs associated with vaccination extended across spike and predominated at 160-218 and 743-854. It was only after the peak T cell response that any repertoires were sampled. White British ancestry dominated among donors, who included more females, and clonal diversity was possibly underestimated.

V lost 5 bases to trimming and J lost 2 bases, with 4 bases between them. The CDR3 is 12 residues long. The germline gives CDR1 LNHDA, CDR2 SQIVND (reference sequence). Sequencing used peripheral blood, obtained 28 days after the second AZD1222 dose. The chain carries TRBV19 and TRBJ1-3; D unclear. This TCR came from an adult who received the AZD1222 COVID-19 vaccine. This CDR3 is CASSSPGNTIYF. The CDR3 coding sequence is TGTGCCAGTAGTTCCCCTGGAAACACCATATATTTT.